This T cell receptor (beta chain) came from a study of T cell responses to AZD1222 COVID-19 vaccine. A word on this clone: No antigen is known for it.

Produced via immunoSEQ multiplex PCR; TCRdb's table is partial and in-frame only. Here the sample spans about 130,000 clones, roughly 89% being singletons. From germline, CDR1 is LNHDA and CDR2 SQIVND (reference sequence). The CDR3 consists of 14 residues. The ends lost 10 bases at V and 2 bases at J; junction bases unmatched: 4. General observations from the study: The study reported that nearly half of spike-specific TCRs target unmutated variant regions. Repertoires were obtained only post-peak T cell response.

Sequencing used peripheral blood, obtained 28 days after the second AZD1222 dose. The TCR comes from an adult who received the AZD1222 COVID-19 vaccine. V usage is TRBV19 and J usage is TRBJ2-5; 13 nucleotides line up with TRBD2. CDR3: CATRLAGGQETQYF. CDR3 DNA: TGTGCCACTAGACTAGCGGGAGGTCAAGAGACCCAGTACTTC.